The 15 T cell receptor beta chains below come from one sample, sequenced in a study of blood T cell repertoires in COVID-19. Profiling relied on immunoSEQ multiplex PCR, and the TCRdb table lists in-frame clones only, not all of them. The table records under 400,000 clones, around 88% of them present only once. The sequenced sample was peripheral blood. Receptor source: a woman in her thirties with COVID-19, enrolled during active disease.

This clone occurred once. The rearrangement links TRBV4-1 to TRBJ1-6; 7 bases agree with TRBD1. CDR1 is MGHRA, CDR2 YSYEKL, per germline. The length of the CDR3 is 15 residues. V lost 6 bases and J lost 4; bases outside the gene matches: 6. CDR3 in amino acids: CASRYPGQYNSPLHF. The CDR3 nucleotides read TGCGCCAGCAGGTACCCGGGACAGTATAATTCACCCCTCCACTTT.

J is TRBJ1-3 and V is TRBV10-3, with TRBD1 matching over 11 bases. This CDR3 is built from 14 residues. Germline assignment: CDR1 ENHRY and CDR2 SYGVKD. Trimming took 8 bases from V and 9 from J; bases not matched to a gene: 9. For the CDR3, the DNA is TGTGCCATCGGTGGGACAGGGGGGCTTACCACCATATATTTT. The encoded protein is CAIGGTGGLTTIYF.

V gene TRBV6-5 combines with J gene TRBJ1-4; D gene ambiguous. The V end was cut by 0 bases, the J end by 3 bases, with 8 bases between. In germline, CDR1 is MNHEY, CDR2 SVGAGI. CDR3 length equals 15 residues. The CDR3 nucleotides read TGTGCCAGCAGTTACTCGATCCGGGCTAATGAAAAACTGTTTTTT. Translation gives CASSYSIRANEKLFF.

A remark on this clone: The junction and the germline gene differ at one end; a read error may be behind it. This rearrangement joins TRBV2 to TRBJ1-2, with D unresolved. The CDR3 sequence is 12 residues long. Germline lookup yields CDR1 SNHLY and CDR2 FYNNEI. The CDR3 region has the DNA TGTGCCAGCAGTGAACTGGCGGGCCGACGTCGCTTC. This translates into CASSELAGRRRF.

In DNA form, the CDR3 reads TGTGCCAGCAGCCAGGGCTCGTTTTATGGCTACACCTTC. Its translation is CASSQGSFYGYTF. The V call is TRBV13, the J call TRBJ1-2; D may be TRBD1 (5 bases). The CDR3 loop spans 13 amino acids. Germline CDR1 and CDR2: PRHDT and FYEKMQ (reference sequence). V lost 5 bases and J 5 bases, leaving 12 bases between the germline ends.

The chain recombines TRBV2 with TRBJ1-2; possibly TRBD1 for D (5 bases). Germline V gene sequence: CDR1 SNHLY, CDR2 FYNNEI. V lost 0 bases, J lost 7 bases, and 9 bases lay in between. CDR3 length: 13 residues. The CDR3 nucleotides read TGTGCCAGCAGTGAAGCGAGACAGTCTGGCTACACCTTC. Amino acid sequence: CASSEARQSGYTF.

This clone showed up just a few times. The chain carries TRBV7-8 and TRBJ1-5; D uncertain. CDR1 is SGHVS and CDR2 is FQNEAQ in the germline V gene. The V end lost 5 bases, the J end lost 8 bases, and 13 bases lay between the germline ends. The CDR3 loop spans 13 amino acids. The CDR3 is CASSLYRGEPQHF. DNA of the CDR3: TGTGCCAGCAGCCTGTACCGGGGTGAGCCCCAGCATTTT.

The table lists this clone with a few counts. CDR3 loop: CATSDGGQGNEKLFF. The CDR3 bases are TGTGCCACCAGTGACGGGGGACAGGGAAATGAAAAACTGTTTTTT. The V gene is TRBV24-1, the J gene TRBJ1-4, with 9 nucleotides matching TRBD1. CDR3 length equals 15 residues. The germline CDR1 and CDR2 sequences are KGHDR and SFDVKD. Trimming removed 4 bases from V and 5 bases from J; junction bases left unmatched: 4.

This clone occurred once. The chain couples TRBV6-5 to TRBJ1-1; D possibly corresponds to TRBD1 (6 bases). The germline V gene encodes CDR1 MNHEY and CDR2 SVGAGI. The V end was cut by 6 bases, the J end by 1 base, with 12 bases between. CDR3 length equals 14 residues. The CDR3 bases are TGTGCCAGCAGAACAGGGTTGGCGAACACTGAAGCTTTCTTT. Translated, it gives CASRTGLANTEAFF.

The chain uses TRBV12-5 and TRBJ2-3; D unresolved. Trimming pared 8 bases from V and 0 bases from J, leaving 6 bases between. From germline, CDR1 is LGHNT and CDR2 FRNRAP. This CDR3 is built from 12 residues. CDR3 in DNA: TGTGCTAGTTCCCGGAGCACAGATACGCAGTATTTT. This codes for CASSRSTDTQYF.

There are a few counts of this clone. This sequence joins TRBV19 and TRBJ2-7, with D maybe TRBD2 (6 bases). Germline V CDR1 and CDR2: LNHDA, SQIVND (reference sequence). V lost 0 bases and J 3 bases, leaving 12 bases between the germline ends. This CDR3 is 15 amino acids long. The CDR3 loop reads CASSIDGRGGYEQYF. The CDR3, as DNA: TGTGCCAGTAGTATAGATGGCCGGGGAGGCTACGAGCAGTACTTC.

The CDR3: CASSEIAGGTGELFF. The CDR3 coding sequence is TGTGCCAGCAGTGAAATCGCGGGAGGCACCGGGGAGCTGTTTTTT. The rearrangement joins TRBV2 to TRBJ2-2; 8 positions agree with TRBD2. The CDR3 has 15 amino acids. Looked up from germline, CDR1 is SNHLY and CDR2 is FYNNEI. Trimming at V came to 2 bases and at J to 4 bases, leaving 3 bases not matched to a gene.

Concerning this clone itself: This specimen includes other DNA sequences encoding the same CDR3. The chain joins TRBV7-9 to TRBJ2-7; the D gene is possibly TRBD1 (6 bases). Deletions cut 5 bases from V and 3 bases from J, with 8 bases between. The CDR3 totals 12 residues. From germline, CDR1 is SEHNR and CDR2 FQNEAQ (reference sequence). CDR3 amino acids: CASSPTGYEQYV. In nucleotides, the CDR3 is TGTGCCAGCAGCCCGACAGGCTACGAGCAGTACGTC.

A note on this clone: One base away lies a much larger clone, so this may be a sequencing read error. The genes are TRBV7-3 and TRBJ1-1; TRBD1 is a possible D gene (5 bases). The CDR3 spans 13 residues. The V end was cut by 2 bases, the J end by 3 bases, with 7 bases between. Germline CDR1 is SGHTA and CDR2 is FQGTGA. The CDR3 protein is CASSLEGDTEAFF. As DNA, the CDR3 is TGTGCCAGCAGCTTAGAAGGGGACACTGAAGCTTTCTTT. Using reference TRBV7-3 and TRBJ1-1 for the parts outside the CDR3, the full variable domain is GAGVSQTPSNKVTEKGKYVELRCDPISGHTALYWYRQSLGQGPEFLIYFQGTGAADDSGLPNDRFFAVRPEGSVSTLKIQRTERGDSAVYLCASSLEGDTEAFFGQGTRLTVV.

CDR3 region: CASSIRDLGTQYF. The CDR3 nucleotides are TGTGCCAGTAGTATTCGGGACTTGGGGACCCAGTACTTC. The chain uses TRBV19 and TRBJ2-5, with D perhaps matching TRBD2 (6 bases). V lost 3 bases, J lost 7 bases, and 12 bases lay in between. Germline CDR1 reads LNHDA; CDR2 reads SQIVND (reference sequence). The CDR3 has 13 amino acids.